This TCR delta chain emerged from a study of gamma-delta T cells after stem cell transplantation. TCRdb ran CATT on the RT-PCR reads. The profile shows more than 10,000 delta-chain clones, roughly 1.3% of them singletons. As to this clone: This DNA's translation differs at residue 4 from TCRdb's protein, which comes from a much larger clone; a read error is likely, and the protein shown is translated from the DNA.

CDR1 GEAIGNYY and CDR2 EKD come from the germline V gene. CDR3 length equals 16 residues. The chain is built from TRDV2 and TRDJ1; 9 bases agree with TRDD3. This TCR was sampled from a human donor. It is not recorded whose cells these are; they may come from a transplant donor. The sequenced sample was gamma-delta T cells. CDR3 sequence reads: CACVTVGDTRADKLIF. CDR3 DNA: TGTGCCTGTGTCACCGTAGGGGATACGCGCGCCGATAAACTCATCTTT.